This record covers a single TCR beta chain. The data are from a study of cytomegalovirus exposure and HLA in healthy donors. The primer mix had 60 Vbeta and 13 Jbeta primers. TCRdb keeps only in-frame clones here, not all; method: immunoSEQ multiplex PCR. The profile shows some 110,000 clones, about three quarters of them singletons. The CDR3 has 13 amino acids. V shed 1 base and J 5 bases; nucleotides not matched to a gene: 2. CDR1 is GTSNPN, CDR2 SVGIG, per germline (reference sequence). Sequencing input: PBMCs. The chain employs TRBV30 and TRBJ2-5; TRBD1 agrees at 9 bases. The TCR originated in a woman younger than 45 in good health and CMV-seronegative. CDR3 sequence: CAWSADRGETQYF. CDR3 bases: TGTGCCTGGAGTGCAGACAGGGGGGAGACCCAGTACTTC.